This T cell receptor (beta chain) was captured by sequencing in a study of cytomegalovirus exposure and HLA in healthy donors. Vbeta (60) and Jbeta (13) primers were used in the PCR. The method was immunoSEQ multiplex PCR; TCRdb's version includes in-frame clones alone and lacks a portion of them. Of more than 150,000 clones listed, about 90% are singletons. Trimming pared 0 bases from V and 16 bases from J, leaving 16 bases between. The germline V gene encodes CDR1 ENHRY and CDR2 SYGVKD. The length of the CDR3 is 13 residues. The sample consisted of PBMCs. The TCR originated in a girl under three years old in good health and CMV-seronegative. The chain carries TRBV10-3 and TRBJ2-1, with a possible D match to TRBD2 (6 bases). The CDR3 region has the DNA TGTGCCATCAGTGAGTCCATGAGCGGGCTCTCATTCTTC. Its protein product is CAISESMSGLSFF.